This entry lists 17 T cell receptor beta chains sequenced from one sample in a study of blood T cell repertoires in COVID-19. Profiling relied on immunoSEQ multiplex PCR, and the TCRdb table lists in-frame clones only, not all of them. The sample lists roughly 50,000 clones, around three quarters occurring once. Specimen: peripheral blood. These TCRs come from a man between 60 and 75 years old with acute or convalescent COVID-19.

V gene TRBV4-2 combines with J gene TRBJ1-2; D unclear. Trimming removed 2 bases from V and 2 bases from J, with 12 bases in between. CDR3 length equals 15 residues. The germline V gene has CDR1 LGHNA and CDR2 YNFKEQ. CDR3 loop: CASSQHKETNYGYTF. As DNA, the CDR3 is TGTGCCAGCAGCCAACATAAGGAGACCAACTATGGCTACACCTTC.

The chain uses TRBV27 and TRBJ2-7; 11 bases agree with TRBD1. This CDR3 region has 15 residues. Germline V gene sequence: CDR1 MNHEY, CDR2 SMNVEV (reference sequence). Trimming cost V 10 bases and J 2 bases; bases outside gene matches: 10. The CDR3 is CATSFGGQGAYEQYF. The CDR3, as DNA: TGTGCCACTTCCTTTGGGGGACAGGGGGCCTACGAGCAGTACTTC.

This chain connects TRBV27 to TRBJ1-5; maybe TRBD1 (6 bases). The CDR3 is 17 amino acids. Trimming shortened V by 1 base and J by 0 bases, and 13 bases separated the two germline ends. The germline CDR1 and CDR2 sequences are MNHEY and SMNVEV (reference sequence). CDR3 in amino acids: CASSLFGTTYSNQPQHF. The CDR3 nucleotides are TGTGCCAGCAGTTTATTCGGGACAACGTATAGCAATCAGCCCCAGCATTTT.

V and J are TRBV25-1 and TRBJ1-1; D possibly corresponds to TRBD1 (6 bases). The V end was cut by 4 bases, the J end by 6 bases, with 24 bases between. Germline CDR1 MGHDK, CDR2 SYGVNS. CDR3 length equals 17 residues. The DNA of the CDR3 is TGTGCCAGCAGTGCAAACAGGGTAGGGGACCTTGAGGCTGAAGCTTTCTTT. It is translated as CASSANRVGDLEAEAFF.

This chain connects TRBV27 to TRBJ1-6; 8 bases agree with TRBD1. J lost 1 base, V lost 4 bases, and 3 bases had no gene match. The CDR3 spans 16 residues. Germline V gene sequence: CDR1 MNHEY, CDR2 SMNVEV (reference sequence). The CDR3 nucleotides are TGTGCCAGCAGTTCAGACAGGGGTTCCTATAATTCACCCCTCCACTTT. It is translated as CASSSDRGSYNSPLHF.

This clone showed up just a few times. The chain uses TRBV10-1 and TRBJ1-1, with 10 bases identical to TRBD1. The germline V gene has CDR1 WNHNN and CDR2 SYGVQD (reference sequence). The junction had 6 bases not matched to a gene; V was cut back by 7 bases and J by 4 bases. The CDR3 is made up of 14 amino acids. DNA for the CDR3: TGCGCCAGCACTGGGGACAGGGGAGGCACTGAAGCTTTCTTT. Translation gives CASTGDRGGTEAFF.

The V call is TRBV6-4, the J call TRBJ1-1, with D possibly TRBD1 on 6 matching bases. Germline V gene data show CDR1 as MRHNA and CDR2 as SNTAGT. The CDR3 runs 15 residues. The germline V and J ends were trimmed by 6 bases and 0 bases, with 14 bases remaining between them. This CDR3 reads CASRKKGHLNTEAFF. The CDR3 coding sequence is TGTGCCAGCAGGAAAAAGGGACACTTGAACACTGAAGCTTTCTTT.

The V and J genes are TRBV27 and TRBJ1-2; the D is unclear. Germline loops: CDR1 MNHEY, CDR2 SMNVEV (reference sequence). This CDR3 is 17 amino acids long. Deletions cut 2 bases from V and 6 bases from J, with 22 bases between. As DNA, the CDR3 is TGTGCCAGCAGTTTAAGGTTCAGTGGGAGGGTAACGGATGGCTACACCTTC. Its translation is CASSLRFSGRVTDGYTF.

The CDR3 DNA is TGTGCCAGCAGAGCCAGCGGGAATTCACCCCTCCACTTT. This codes for CASRASGNSPLHF. The J gene is TRBJ1-6, the V gene TRBV12-3 or TRBV12-4; no reliable D call. V was trimmed by 6 bases and J by 7 bases, leaving 10 bases between them. The CDR3 is made up of 13 amino acids.

To note about this clone: The junction shows a germline mismatch at one end, possibly a read error. The chain uses TRBV7-7 and TRBJ2-5, with TRBD1 matching 7 bases. The CDR3 totals 13 residues. CDR1 and CDR2 (germline): SSHAT, FNYEAQ (reference sequence). In nucleotides, the CDR3 is TGTGCTAGCAGCTTGGGACAGCAAGAGACCCAGTACTTC. Translation: CASSLGQQETQYF.

The chain recombines TRBV29-1 with TRBJ1-1; no definite D call. The CDR3 extends over 14 amino acids. CDR1 is SQVTM, CDR2 ANQGSEA, per germline. V was trimmed by 4 bases and J by 0 bases, leaving 12 bases between them. The CDR3 DNA sequence: TGCAGCGTTGGAGGCAGCCTCATGAACACTGAAGCTTTCTTT. It codes for CSVGGSLMNTEAFF.

This clone occurred a few times. The chain has TRBV6-5 and TRBJ2-7; perhaps TRBD2 as D (6 bases). Germline-derived CDR1 and CDR2 are MNHEY and SVGAGI. The CDR3 totals 13 residues. The V gene lost 8 bases and the J gene lost 4 bases, with 15 bases spanning the gap. The CDR3 loop is CASAPGLIYEQYF. The CDR3 DNA reads as TGTGCCAGCGCGCCGGGACTGATATACGAGCAGTACTTC.

The table lists this clone with a few counts. V is TRBV28 and J is TRBJ2-7; 7 nucleotides match TRBD2. Germline values: CDR1 MDHEN, CDR2 SYDVKM. This CDR3 contains 14 residues. V gave up 2 bases and J gave up 1 base; unmatched junction bases: 2. The DNA for the CDR3 is TGTGCCAGCAGTTTACTAGCGGCTTCCTACGAGCAGTACTTC. Protein product: CASSLLAASYEQYF.

This chain uses TRBV7-8 with TRBJ1-2; D is unclear. V lost 4 bases and J lost 8, with 14 bases in between. Per germline, CDR1 SGHVS and CDR2 FQNEAQ. CDR3 size: 13 residues. In nucleotides, the CDR3 is TGTGCCAGCAGCTATACGGAGGGTGAGGGCTACACCTTC. Protein sequence: CASSYTEGEGYTF.

The chain has TRBV27 and TRBJ1-2; D is perhaps TRBD1 (6 bases). V was pared by 2 bases and J by 3 bases, with 13 bases between. The CDR3 contains 15 residues. Germline V CDR1 and CDR2: MNHEY, SMNVEV (reference sequence). The CDR3 here is CASSLQGRFDYGYTF. CDR3 DNA: TGTGCCAGCAGTTTACAGGGGCGCTTTGACTATGGCTACACCTTC.

The table lists this clone with a few counts. This chain joins TRBV6-1 and TRBJ1-4, with 10 positions matching TRBD1. The CDR3 covers 19 residues. Germline-derived CDR1 and CDR2 are MNHNS and SASEGT. V was pared by 2 bases and J by 0 bases, with 9 bases of the junction left unmatched. CDR3 residues: CASSERGGQGRATNEKLFF. CDR3 sequence (DNA): TGTGCCAGCAGTGAACGGGGGGGACAGGGGAGGGCAACTAATGAAAAACTGTTTTTT.

J is TRBJ2-7 and V is TRBV19; D is possibly TRBD2 (5 bases). Deletions cut 5 bases from V and 9 bases from J, with 14 bases between. Germline V gene data show CDR1 as LNHDA and CDR2 as SQIVND (reference sequence). There are 12 residues in the CDR3. CDR3: CASSEGGESQYF. The CDR3 nucleotides read TGTGCCAGTAGTGAAGGTGGGGAGTCGCAGTACTTC.